Shown below are 28 T cell receptor beta chains from a single sample sequenced in a study of blood T cells in healthy people across ages. Together with a sample-barcoded 5' primer, a J-beta primer mix was included in a second PCR lasting 7 to 11 cycles. TCRdb analysed the 5' RACE reads with MiXCR anew, one entry per CDR3 protein. The data show over 1,500,000 distinct CDR3 sequences, 49% seen once. The sample consisted of blood. The receptors here all came from a woman aged 40 to 50 in good health.

This clonotype was observed a handful of times. CDR3 region: CASSLYGYGYTF. The DNA for the CDR3 is TGTGCCAGCAGTTTATATGGCTATGGCTACACCTTC. The rearrangement joins TRBV28 to TRBJ1-2; D ambiguous. Germline loops: CDR1 MDHEN, CDR2 SYDVKM. The CDR3 runs 12 residues. Trimming pared 1 base from V and 4 bases from J, leaving 4 bases between.

This clonotype was picked up a small number of times. This chain joins TRBV20-1 and TRBJ2-5; D not certain. V shed 1 base and J shed 5 bases, with 8 bases lying between them. There are 12 residues in the CDR3. The germline V gene has CDR1 DFQATT and CDR2 SNEGSKA (reference sequence). The CDR3 coding sequence is TGCAGTGCTAGAGGGCTAATGGAGACCCAGTACTTC. Protein product: CSARGLMETQYF.

This clonotype was recorded a few times. The rearrangement uses TRBV7-2 and TRBJ2-7; no firm D call. Trimming pared 4 bases from V and 2 bases from J, leaving 9 bases between. CDR1 SGHTA and CDR2 FQGNSA come from the germline V gene. The length of the CDR3 is 13 residues. DNA for the CDR3: TGTGCCAGCAGCTGGACGGAGACCTACGAGCAGTACTTC. Translated: CASSWTETYEQYF.

The J gene is TRBJ2-5, the V gene TRBV6-2 or TRBV6-3; D could derive from TRBD1 or TRBD2 (5 bases each). This CDR3 has 15 residues. From germline, CDR1 is MNHEY and CDR2 SVGEGT. V lost 5 bases and J 5 bases, leaving 18 bases between the germline ends. The DNA of the CDR3 is TGTGCCAGCAGTACCGTTGGGGGAACCGGGGAGACCCAGTACTTC. Translated: CASSTVGGTGETQYF.

The chain recombines TRBV28 with TRBJ2-3; TRBD2 matches 14 bases. Unmatched junction bases numbered 8, after V lost 6 bases and J lost 6 bases. Looked up from germline, CDR1 is MDHEN and CDR2 is SYDVKM. CDR3 length: 16 residues. The CDR3 DNA follows: TGTGCCAGCAGGACTAGCGGGGGGGGGCCAGGGGATACGCAGTATTTT. Translated: CASRTSGGGPGDTQYF. Variable domain in full (rest from reference TRBV28 and TRBJ2-3): DVKVTQSSRYLVKRTGEKVFLECVQDMDHENMFWYRQDPGLGLRLIYFSYDVKMKEKGDIPEGYSVSREKKERFSLILESASTNQTSMYLCASRTSGGGPGDTQYFGPGTRLTVL.

About this clonotype itself: A read error is possible here, since a much larger clone lies one base away. This chain links TRBV6-6 with TRBJ2-5, with TRBD1 identical over 9 bases. V was pared by 6 bases and J by 5 bases, with 7 bases of the junction left unmatched. This CDR3 spans 14 amino acids. The germline V gene encodes CDR1 MNHNY and CDR2 SVGAGI (reference sequence). CDR3: CASRSQGARETQYF. DNA for the CDR3: TGTGCCAGCAGGTCACAGGGGGCGAGGGAGACCCAGTACTTC.

The gene calls are TRBV20-1 and TRBJ1-5; TRBD1 is a possible D gene (5 bases). Trimming left V 3 bases short and J 2 bases short, with 17 bases between. The CDR3 contains 16 residues. Germline CDR1 DFQATT, CDR2 SNEGSKA (reference sequence). CDR3 nucleotides: TGCAGTGCTAGCGTAGGGACCGCTCGAGGCAATCAGCCCCAGCATTTT. It is translated as CSASVGTARGNQPQHF.

The rearrangement uses TRBV5-3 and TRBJ2-1; D gene ambiguous. TRBV5-3 qualifies as an ORF whose function is uncertain. The CDR3 sequence is 19 residues long. V lost 0 bases and J 4 bases, leaving 23 bases between the germline ends. The CDR3 nucleotides read TGTGCCAGAAGCTTGGAGTCTTTCCCACAAACAAGAATTTACAATGAGCAGTTCTTC. It codes for CARSLESFPQTRIYNEQFF.

The chain uses TRBV4-1 and TRBJ2-7, with D perhaps matching TRBD1 (6 bases). The V end lost 3 bases, the J end lost 1 base, and 13 bases lay between the germline ends. The CDR3 loop spans 15 amino acids. Germline CDR1 MGHRA, CDR2 YSYEKL. CDR3 DNA sequence: TGCGCCAGCAGCCAGGCCCTCGGACAGTCCTACGAGCAGTACTTC. Protein: CASSQALGQSYEQYF.

The chain has TRBV28 and TRBJ1-2, with D maybe TRBD1 (5 bases). Trimming pared 0 bases from V and 1 base from J, leaving 9 bases between. This CDR3 region has 15 residues. Germline V lookup: CDR1 MDHEN, CDR2 SYDVKM. The CDR3 spells CASSLWGDYNYGYTF. CDR3 nucleotides: TGTGCCAGCAGTTTATGGGGGGATTATAACTATGGCTACACCTTC.

This clonotype was counted between two and nine times. The CDR3 DNA follows: TGTGCCAGCAGTTCGGCGGGGGGCCTCCAAGAGACCCAGTACTTC. This sequence encodes CASSSAGGLQETQYF. The chain joins TRBV27 to TRBJ2-5; 8 bases line up with TRBD2. From germline, CDR1 is MNHEY and CDR2 SMNVEV (reference sequence). Germline trimming cut 4 bases from V and 1 base from J; bases unmatched to any gene: 5. CDR3 length: 15 residues.

V is TRBV2 and J is TRBJ2-7, with 7 bases lining up with TRBD1. There are 15 residues in the CDR3. V lost 7 bases to trimming and J lost 6 bases; unmatched junction nucleotides: 15. Germline V gives CDR1 SNHLY, CDR2 FYNNEI. The CDR3 here is CASNPGRGQNGEQYF. The CDR3 nucleotides are TGTGCCAGCAACCCCGGAAGGGGGCAAAACGGCGAGCAGTACTTC.

The chain carries TRBV20-1 and TRBJ2-5; 12 bases fit TRBD1. The V segment lost 2 bases and the J segment 11 bases; nucleotides outside the gene matches: 9. The CDR3 has 14 amino acids. Looked up from germline, CDR1 is DFQATT and CDR2 is SNEGSKA (reference sequence). The CDR3 nucleotides are TGCAGTGCTAGACCCGGGACAGGGGGCTGGGAGCAGTACTTC. As protein: CSARPGTGGWEQYF.

This sequence joins TRBV6-5 and TRBJ1-1; TRBD1 matches at 7 bases. V lost 6 bases, J lost 4 bases, and 8 bases stayed unmatched. The CDR3 has 14 amino acids. CDR1 MNHEY and CDR2 SVGAGI come from the germline V gene. The CDR3 nucleotides are TGTGCCAGCAGGCTCGACAGGGTAGTCACTGAAGCTTTCTTT. It codes for CASRLDRVVTEAFF.

V is TRBV20-1 and J is TRBJ1-4; D is possibly TRBD1 (5 bases). CDR3 length: 11 residues. CDR1 and CDR2 from the germline V gene are DFQATT and SNEGSKA (reference sequence). As DNA, the CDR3 is TGCCTAGCGGGGGGTGGTGAAAAACTGTTTTTT. Amino acid sequence: CLAGGGEKLFF.

J is TRBJ1-4 and V is TRBV9, with D uncertain. Germline CDR1 reads SGDLS; CDR2 reads YYNGEE. Trimming removed 1 base at V and 8 bases at J, with 18 bases between. The CDR3 runs to 16 residues. The CDR3 DNA reads as TGTGCCAGCAGCGTAACGAGGGCCGATCCCGGCGAAAAACTGTTTTTT. This translates into CASSVTRADPGEKLFF.

This rearrangement joins TRBV20-1 to TRBJ2-1; the D is unclear. The germline V gene encodes CDR1 DFQATT and CDR2 SNEGSKA (reference sequence). The CDR3 contains 14 residues. V shed 6 bases and J shed 0 bases, with 12 bases lying between them. CDR3 sequence (DNA): TGCAGTGCGCTATATTACAGCTCCTACAATGAGCAGTTCTTC. Its translation: CSALYYSSYNEQFF.

The chain uses TRBV7-8 and TRBJ2-7, with D unclear. The CDR3 is made up of 12 amino acids. The V and J ends lost 5 bases and 12 bases respectively, with 17 bases between them. Germline CDR1 SGHVS, CDR2 FQNEAQ. The CDR3 loop is CASSQAGLPLYF. The CDR3 nucleotides are TGTGCCAGCAGCCAGGCCGGGCTCCCACTGTACTTC.

The gene calls are TRBV10-1 and TRBJ1-4; unclear D gene. V lost 8 bases, J lost 10 bases, and 14 bases lay in between. CDR3 length: 12 amino acids. The germline V gene has CDR1 WNHNN and CDR2 SYGVQD (reference sequence). In DNA form, the CDR3 reads TGCGCCAGCCAAGCGAATGCGGGAAAACTGTTTTTT. Protein sequence: CASQANAGKLFF.

The chain employs TRBV4-3 and TRBJ2-5; 8 bases agree with TRBD2. The CDR3 has 16 amino acids. V gave up 1 base and J gave up 1 base; unmatched junction bases: 5. CDR1 and CDR2 (germline): LGHNA, YSLEER. CDR3 in amino acids: CASSQGVSGVQETQYF. CDR3 bases: TGCGCCAGCAGCCAAGGTGTTAGCGGGGTCCAAGAGACCCAGTACTTC.

The chain is built from TRBV6-2 or TRBV6-3 and TRBJ2-5, with D maybe TRBD2 (6 bases). V lost 6 bases to trimming and J lost 1 base, with 12 bases between them. Germline CDR1 is MNHEY and CDR2 is SVGEGT. The CDR3 is made up of 14 amino acids. CDR3 nucleotides: TGTGCCAGCAGCCGGACTACTATCCAAGAGACCCAGTACTTC. Translation: CASSRTTIQETQYF.

The chain employs TRBV9 and TRBJ1-2; D may be TRBD1 (5 bases). With 1 base removed from V and 8 bases from J, the gap between germline ends came to 18 bases. The germline gives CDR1 SGDLS, CDR2 YYNGEE. This CDR3 spans 15 amino acids. For the CDR3, the DNA is TGTGCCAGCAGCGTACCCGGCAGGGAATTGGGCGGCTACACCTTC. This encodes CASSVPGRELGGYTF. The whole variable domain, remainder taken from reference TRBV9 and TRBJ1-2, is DSGVTQTPKHLITATGQRVTLRCSPRSGDLSVYWYQQSLDQGLQFLIQYYNGEERAKGNILERFSAQQFPDLHSELNLSSLELGDSALYFCASSVPGRELGGYTFGSGTRLTVV.

This clonotype has only a few counts. V is TRBV6-5 and J is TRBJ2-1; 7 nucleotides agree with TRBD2. The CDR3 loop spans 12 amino acids. V lost 7 bases, J lost 10 bases, and 7 bases stayed unmatched. CDR1 and CDR2 from the germline V gene are MNHEY and SVGAGI. Here the CDR3 DNA reads TGTGCCAGCACAAAGTCAGCGGGGGAGCAGTTCTTC. Protein sequence: CASTKSAGEQFF.

The V call is TRBV28, the J call TRBJ2-1; TRBD2 aligns across 9 bases. The CDR3 totals 13 residues. The V and J ends lost 7 bases and 6 bases, in that order; junction bases with no gene match: 4. CDR1 is MDHEN and CDR2 is SYDVKM in the germline V gene. As DNA, the CDR3 is TGTGCCAGCATTAGCGGGGGTGGCAATGAGCAGTTCTTC. Translating gives CASISGGGNEQFF.

CDR3 amino acids: CASSLTGRRNTQYF. The CDR3 DNA reads as TGTGCCAGCAGTTTAACGGGGAGGAGGAATACGCAGTATTTT. The chain recombines TRBV12-3 or TRBV12-4 with TRBJ2-3, with TRBD2 as a possible D gene (6 bases). The CDR3 is made up of 14 amino acids. V was pared by 2 bases and J by 7 bases, with 13 bases between.

The gene calls are TRBV3-1 and TRBJ1-1; D is uncertain. V lost 2 bases and J 4 bases, leaving 8 bases between the germline ends. Germline V lookup: CDR1 LGHDT, CDR2 YNNKEL (reference sequence). The CDR3 covers 13 residues. The CDR3 nucleotides are TGTGCCAGCAGCCAAACGGCGTGCACTGAAGCTTTCTTT. Translated, it gives CASSQTACTEAFF.

This clonotype was observed a handful of times. The chain combines TRBV4-3 with TRBJ2-1; 14 bases line up with TRBD2. Germline values: CDR1 LGHNA, CDR2 YSLEER. V shed 0 bases and J 8 bases; nucleotides not matched to a gene: 6. The CDR3 is 17 residues long. In DNA form, the CDR3 reads TGCGCCAGCAGCCAAGATGGACTAGCGGGGGGTGCATATGAGCAGTTCTTC. It specifies CASSQDGLAGGAYEQFF.

This clonotype has just one count. The chain combines TRBV7-8 with TRBJ2-7, with D uncertain. The CDR3 sequence is 13 residues long. Germline V gives CDR1 SGHVS, CDR2 FQNEAQ. Deletions cut 5 bases from V and 4 bases from J, with 12 bases between. The CDR3 coding sequence is TGTGCCAGCAGCCAGTTAGGGCAGTACGAGCAGTACTTC. It yields the protein CASSQLGQYEQYF.